The clone carrying this TCR beta chain has at least ten counts. Its antigen is currently unknown. Those with hyperthyroidism were 18 to 65 years old, newly diagnosed, and ill for under 2 months. Authors of the study amplified TCR beta CDR3 regions from RNA transcripts. Researchers ran a first-round RT-PCR on the TCR CDR3 using the HTBI primer set. In TCRdb, the multiplex PCR reads were re-called with MiXCR into one record per CDR3 protein. The table shows around 420,000 distinct CDR3 sequences, with roughly an eighth occurring only once. The CDR3 loop spans 14 amino acids. Per the germline V gene, CDR1 is MNHEY and CDR2 is SVGEGT. The V segment lost 2 bases and the J segment 10 bases; nucleotides outside the gene matches: 6. These data come from a study of T cells in Graves' hyperthyroidism and ophthalmopathy. Study-level points and caveats: A model built on 13 V-J features separated ophthalmopathy from stable hyperthyroidism.

Material for sequencing was blood. The receptor's source is a young woman with Graves' hyperthyroidism. The V call is TRBV6-2 or TRBV6-3, the J call TRBJ2-3, with 10 bases identical to TRBD2. CDR3 bases: TGTGCCAGCAGTTACCGGCTAGCGGGAGAGTCGCAGTATTTT. Amino acids: CASSYRLAGESQYF.